The entry below describes one T cell receptor beta chain. This sample stems from a study of blood T cell repertoires in COVID-19. Authors' processing steps: Amplification of reference gene primers was used by the study to estimate nucleated cell counts. Only in-frame clones appear in the TCRdb table, and some are missing; sequencing was by immunoSEQ multiplex PCR. That table gives V, J and clone size, and the DNA gave D and trimming. The sample lists roughly 170,000 clones; around 84% were seen once. The CDR3 sequence is 13 residues long. Germline V gene data show CDR1 as MNHEY and CDR2 as SMNVEV (reference sequence). V was clipped by 2 bases and J by 2 bases, with 7 bases between them.

The J gene is TRBJ2-7, the V gene TRBV27, with no clear D. The sample was peripheral blood. The sequence came from a man aged 35-49 years with active or convalescent COVID-19. The CDR3 DNA reads TGTGCCAGCAGTTTAGAGGCGGCCTACGAGCAGTACTTC. Translation: CASSLEAAYEQYF.